The rows below give T cell receptor beta chains drawn from one sample of a study of low-dose radiotherapy and immunotherapy resistance in tumors. TCRdb used MiXCR to reprocess the reads, holding one entry per CDR3 protein. The sample consists of 59,000 or so distinct CDR3 sequences, 26% of them appearing once. The sequencing here drew on PBMCs, taken before treatment. Source of these receptors: a male donor with rectosigmoid adenocarcinoma. The CDR3 runs from the conserved cysteine through the conserved F or W. The order of the fields is D gene, clone size, J gene, V gene, CDR3 DNA, CDR3 protein. The D gene is left open where the match is weak. Only some rows state a clone size, as once, few, many or a class for expanded clones.

D gene: NA
clone size: few
J gene: TRBJ2-6
V gene: TRBV4-3
CDR3 DNA: TGCGCCAGCAGCCCATATGTGGGTGGGGCCAACGTCCTGACTTTC
CDR3 protein: CASSPYVGGANVLTF

D gene: TRBD1
clone size: many
J gene: TRBJ1-2
V gene: TRBV6-6
CDR3 DNA: TGTGCCAGCAGTTTCTCGGGACAGGGGGCGACCGGCTACACCTTC
CDR3 protein: CASSFSGQGATGYTF

D gene: NA
clone size: many
J gene: TRBJ2-3
V gene: TRBV5-1
CDR3 DNA: TGCGCCAGCAGCTCGGACGCAGGGCCAGGCACAGATACGCAGTATTTT
CDR3 protein: CASSSDAGPGTDTQYF

D gene: NA
clone size: few
J gene: TRBJ2-3
V gene: TRBV9
CDR3 DNA: TGTGCCAGCAGCGTCCGCATTAGTACTAGCACAGATACGCAGTATTTT
CDR3 protein: CASSVRISTSTDTQYF

D gene: NA
clone size: many
J gene: TRBJ1-5
V gene: TRBV4-1
CDR3 DNA: TGCGCCAGCAGCCAAGAGGGCAGGGGTCAGCCCCAGCATTTT
CDR3 protein: CASSQEGRGQPQHF

D gene: NA
clone size: many
J gene: TRBJ2-7
V gene: TRBV28
CDR3 DNA: TGTGCCAGCAGTTTTACGGGGTGGAGAGAGCAGTACTTC
CDR3 protein: CASSFTGWREQYF

D gene: TRBD2
clone size: many
J gene: TRBJ2-1
V gene: TRBV12-3/TRBV12-4
CDR3 DNA: TGTGCCAGCAGTATAAGTAGCGGGGGGGCGGTTGAGCAGTTCTTC
CDR3 protein: CASSISSGGAVEQFF

D gene: NA
clone size: many
J gene: TRBJ2-3
V gene: TRBV7-2
CDR3 DNA: TGTGCCAGCCGGAGAGATAAGGGTACGCAGTATTTT
CDR3 protein: CASRRDKGTQYF

D gene: NA
clone size: medium-sized
J gene: TRBJ2-1
V gene: TRBV28
CDR3 DNA: TGTGCCAGCAGGGCACAGGGCAGCTCCTACAATGAGCAGTTCTTC
CDR3 protein: CASRAQGSSYNEQFF

D gene: TRBD2
clone size: many
J gene: TRBJ2-1
V gene: TRBV5-1
CDR3 DNA: TGCGCCAGCAGTCCTCAAAGCGGGAGGGCCGTAGACAATGAGCAGTTCTTC
CDR3 protein: CASSPQSGRAVDNEQFF

D gene: NA
clone size: NA
J gene: TRBJ2-2
V gene: TRBV7-9
CDR3 DNA: TGTGCCGGCCCGGGGGAGCTGTTTTTT
CDR3 protein: CAGPGELFF

D gene: NA
clone size: NA
J gene: TRBJ2-5
V gene: TRBV4-2
CDR3 DNA: TGTGCCAGCAGCCAAGGTCATAGTGTTGGCGGGGTGACCCAGTACTTC
CDR3 protein: CASSQGHSVGGVTQYF

D gene: NA
clone size: NA
J gene: TRBJ2-1
V gene: TRBV5-1
CDR3 DNA: TGCGCCAGCACCCTCGACAAACCCACCGGTGAGCAGTTCTTC
CDR3 protein: CASTLDKPTGEQFF

D gene: NA
clone size: NA
J gene: TRBJ2-3
V gene: TRBV2
CDR3 DNA: TGTGCCAGCAGTGTTCAGGGGACGAGCACAGATACGCAGTATTTT
CDR3 protein: CASSVQGTSTDTQYF

D gene: TRBD1
clone size: many
J gene: TRBJ1-1
V gene: TRBV18
CDR3 DNA: TGTGCCAGCTCACAAGGGACAGGGTCTGAAGCTTTCTTT
CDR3 protein: CASSQGTGSEAFF

D gene: TRBD1
clone size: many
J gene: TRBJ2-3
V gene: TRBV19
CDR3 DNA: TGTGCCAGTAGTTGGACAGGGACAGATACGCAGTATTTT
CDR3 protein: CASSWTGTDTQYF

D gene: NA
clone size: many
J gene: TRBJ1-1
V gene: TRBV12-3/TRBV12-4
CDR3 DNA: TGTGCCAGCACCTTACAGGCTGGGGGCGTGGGGGCTTTCTTT
CDR3 protein: CASTLQAGGVGAFF

D gene: NA
clone size: NA
J gene: TRBJ1-2
V gene: TRBV6-6
CDR3 DNA: TGTGCCAGCAGGGTGGGACGGAACTATGGCTACACCTTC
CDR3 protein: CASRVGRNYGYTF

D gene: NA
clone size: NA
J gene: TRBJ2-1
V gene: TRBV18
CDR3 DNA: TGTGCCAGCTCACTCTCGGTCGCATCCTACAATGAGCAGTTCTTC
CDR3 protein: CASSLSVASYNEQFF

D gene: NA
clone size: NA
J gene: TRBJ1-1
V gene: TRBV11-3
CDR3 DNA: TGCCAGCAGCTTAGTTACCGGGACACTGAAGCTTTCTTT
CDR3 protein: CQQLSYRDTEAFF

D gene: NA
clone size: many
J gene: TRBJ1-1
V gene: TRBV10-3
CDR3 DNA: TGTGCCATCAGTGAGTCGCAGGATTTGAACACTGAAGCTTTCTTT
CDR3 protein: CAISESQDLNTEAFF

D gene: NA
clone size: NA
J gene: TRBJ2-2
V gene: TRBV11-3
CDR3 DNA: TGTGCCAGCAGCTCGGCCTTGTTCGACTGTTTTTTT
CDR3 protein: CASSSALFDCFF

D gene: NA
clone size: many
J gene: TRBJ2-3
V gene: TRBV30
CDR3 DNA: TGTGCCTGGGGTGACTATACAGATACGCAGTATTTT
CDR3 protein: CAWGDYTDTQYF

D gene: NA
clone size: many
J gene: TRBJ2-2
V gene: TRBV6-6
CDR3 DNA: TGTGCCAGCAGTTTTGGGGGCAACACCGGGGAGCTGTTTTTT
CDR3 protein: CASSFGGNTGELFF

D gene: NA
clone size: many
J gene: TRBJ1-2
V gene: TRBV5-4
CDR3 DNA: TGTGCCAGCAGCCCAGGCAACTATGGCTACACCTTC
CDR3 protein: CASSPGNYGYTF

D gene: TRBD2
clone size: many
J gene: TRBJ2-3
V gene: TRBV24-1
CDR3 DNA: TGTGCCACCAGTGCCGCCCCCACTAGCGGGAGCACAGATACGCAGTATTTT
CDR3 protein: CATSAAPTSGSTDTQYF

D gene: NA
clone size: NA
J gene: TRBJ1-2
V gene: TRBV4-3
CDR3 DNA: TGCGCCAGCAGCCAAGATCCCAGATCAGACTATGGCTACACCTTC
CDR3 protein: CASSQDPRSDYGYTF

D gene: TRBD1
clone size: many
J gene: TRBJ1-2
V gene: TRBV12-3/TRBV12-4
CDR3 DNA: TGTGCCAGCAGTGGCGGGACAGTCACCTATAACTATGGCTACACCTTC
CDR3 protein: CASSGGTVTYNYGYTF

D gene: NA
clone size: NA
J gene: TRBJ2-3
V gene: TRBV15
CDR3 DNA: TGTGCCACCAGCAGAGATTACGAGACACCTATCTCAGATACGCAGTATTTT
CDR3 protein: CATSRDYETPISDTQYF

D gene: NA
clone size: many
J gene: TRBJ1-6
V gene: TRBV14
CDR3 DNA: TGTGCCAGCAGCACACCGGGACATCTTAATTCACCCCTCCACTTT
CDR3 protein: CASSTPGHLNSPLHF

D gene: TRBD1
clone size: many
J gene: TRBJ2-7
V gene: TRBV14
CDR3 DNA: TGTGCCAGCACCGAATTAAAGACAGGGGGTGACGAGCAGTACTTC
CDR3 protein: CASTELKTGGDEQYF

D gene: NA
clone size: NA
J gene: TRBJ1-4
V gene: TRBV20-1
CDR3 DNA: TGCAGTGCTAGTTCATCCGGCCCCCGGCTGTTTTTT
CDR3 protein: CSASSSGPRLFF